One and the same sample provided the 20 T cell receptor beta chains below, sequenced in a study of T cell clonality in common variable immunodeficiency. Profiled with immunoSEQ multiplex PCR; TCRdb holds only in-frame clones, not every one. Recorded here are about 47,000 clones, none singletons. The sample was peripheral blood mononuclear cells. The receptors were sampled from a person between 18 and 75 years old in good health.

This clone has a count of ten or more. The sequence runs out 3 residues before the end of the CDR3; the remainder is reconstructed from the germline J gene. The chain employs TRBV19 and TRBJ2-3, with 11 bases that match TRBD2. CDR1 is LNHDA and CDR2 is SQIVND in the germline V gene (reference sequence). V shed 7 bases, J shed 4 bases, and the junction held 10 bases outside the gene matches. CDR3 size: 16 residues. CDR3 residues: CASTTIAGGYADTQYF. The part of the CDR3 DNA that was read is TGTGCCAGTACCACAATAGCGGGGGGGTACGCAGATACG.

At least ten counts were recorded for this clone. The read ends 3 residues early relative to the CDR3; the germline J gene fills the gap. This chain uses TRBV4-2 with TRBJ2-1; 9 bases match TRBD2. V gave up 4 bases and J gave up 9 bases; unmatched junction bases: 19. The CDR3 is made up of 18 amino acids. CDR1 and CDR2 (germline): LGHNA, YNFKEQ. The CDR3 region is CASSPGLAPPTRPGEQFF. CDR3 bases read: TGTGCCAGCAGCCCGGGACTAGCCCCGCCTACGCGGCCGGGTGAG.

This clone was counted many times. The read comes to an end 3 residues before the CDR3 does, leaving the germline J gene to fill in the end. The rearrangement uses TRBV6-1 and TRBJ2-3; TRBD2 matches 8 bases. The CDR3 loop spans 14 amino acids. Germline CDR1 MNHNS, CDR2 SASEGT. The ends lost 3 bases at V and 6 bases at J; junction bases unmatched: 5. The CDR3 region is CASSDGGVGDTQYF. The CDR3 DNA, read in part, is TGTGCCAGCAGTGACGGGGGGGTAGGGGATACG.

This clone appeared many times. The read stops 3 residues short of the end of the CDR3; the missing end is completed from the germline J gene. The gene calls are TRBV30 and TRBJ2-7, with TRBD2 matching over 8 bases. The CDR3 loop spans 13 amino acids. The germline gives CDR1 GTSNPN, CDR2 SVGIG (reference sequence). The trim removed 5 bases at V and 4 bases at J, leaving 7 bases unmatched. The DNA read from the CDR3 is TGTGCCTGGTCGGGGGGGCTGGTGTACGAG. Protein: CAWSGGLVYE. The entire CDR3 protein is CAWSGGLVYEQYF.

This clone was recorded at least ten times. The read is 3 residues too short to cover the CDR3 end, so that end is filled in from the germline J gene. The genes are TRBV10-3 and TRBJ2-4; 9 bases agree with TRBD1. The germline V gene encodes CDR1 ENHRY and CDR2 SYGVKD. This CDR3 has 13 residues. J gave up 9 bases and V 8 bases, and 8 bases lay outside the gene matches. The part of the CDR3 DNA that was read is TGTGCCATCCGGGACAGGGAAGAGGGCATT. It specifies CAIRDREEGI. The whole CDR3 protein is CAIRDREEGIQYF.

This clone has a count of ten or more. The CDR3 end falls 3 residues outside the read, so it is completed with the germline J gene. The chain couples TRBV2 to TRBJ1-4, with no clear D. The CDR3 extends over 14 amino acids. Looked up from germline, CDR1 is SNHLY and CDR2 is FYNNEI. V gave up 4 bases and J gave up 7 bases, with 13 bases separating them. The CDR3 here is CASSVGGLGEKLFF. CDR3 DNA, as far as it was read: TGTGCCAGCAGTGTAGGTGGGCTGGGTGAAAAA.

Comments on this clone: The read falls 3 residues short of the CDR3 end, and the missing part is taken from the germline J gene. The rearrangement uses TRBV6-1 and TRBJ1-2; a possible D gene is TRBD1 (6 bases). This CDR3 region has 15 residues. Germline V gene sequence: CDR1 MNHNS, CDR2 SASEGT. The part of the CDR3 DNA that was read is TGTGCCAGCAGTGAAACTAGCGGGGGGGCAGATACC. This gives the protein CASSETSGGADT. Given in full, the CDR3 is CASSETSGGADTYTF.

This clone was detected ten times or more. The CDR3 extends 3 residues past the end of the read, so its final part is completed from the germline J gene. This sequence joins TRBV2 and TRBJ2-7; the D gene is possibly TRBD1 (6 bases). Trimming took 6 bases from V and 3 from J, leaving 15 bases between them. Germline CDR1 and CDR2: SNHLY and FYNNEI. This CDR3 is 14 amino acids long. The sequenced CDR3 bases are TGTGCCAGCAGGGGGGCCGGGGCCCTCTACGAG. It encodes CASRGAGALYE. The entire CDR3 is CASRGAGALYEQYF.

This clone was seen repeatedly, ten times or more. Read data end 3 residues before the CDR3 end; the end is taken from the germline J gene. This CDR3 is also generated by other DNA sequences in the sample. The J gene is TRBJ2-2, the V gene TRBV20-1, with TRBD2 matching 9 bases. Germline V CDR1 and CDR2: DFQATT, SNEGSKA (reference sequence). V lost 6 bases and J lost 1; bases outside the gene matches: 3. The CDR3 spans 14 residues. The CDR3 region is CSALAGENTGELFF. The sequenced part of the CDR3 DNA is TGCAGTGCGTTAGCGGGGGAGAACACCGGGGAG.

This clone came up many times. The CDR3 end falls 3 residues outside the read, so it is completed with the germline J gene. V is TRBV12-3 or TRBV12-4 and J is TRBJ1-5, with a weak D call TRBD1 (5 bases). V lost 8 bases, J lost 9 bases, and 17 bases lay in between. The CDR3 consists of 13 residues. The sequenced part of the CDR3 DNA is TGTGCCAGCCTTCTCGGGGGTCTTGGGCCC. It codes for CASLLGGLGP. The whole CDR3 is CASLLGGLGPQHF.

The sample holds many counts of this clone. With the read ending 3 residues before the CDR3 end, the germline J gene is used to fill in that end. The chain carries TRBV3-1 (or the pseudogene TRBV3-2) and TRBJ2-3; a weak D match, TRBD2 (5 bases). Germline assignment: CDR1 LGHDT and CDR2 YNNKEL (reference sequence). This CDR3 is 16 amino acids long. V was pared by 1 base and J by 6 bases, with 17 bases between. Here the CDR3 reads CASSQVRSGMMDTQYF. The CDR3 DNA, read in part, is TGTGCCAGCAGCCAAGTCAGAAGCGGTATGATGGATACG.

For this clone: The read ends 3 residues early relative to the CDR3; the germline J gene fills the gap. The rearrangement links TRBV7-2 to TRBJ2-2; D gene uncertain. The CDR3 is 14 amino acids. CDR1 is SGHTA, CDR2 FQGNSA, per germline. CDR3 bases read: TGTGCCAGCAGCCGACTTTTCGGAAATTCACCG. Amino acid sequence: CASSRLFGNSP. The entire CDR3 protein reads CASSRLFGNSPLFF. Supplemented by reference TRBV7-2 and TRBJ2-2, the full variable domain reads GAGVSQSPSNKVTEKGKDVELRCDPISGHTALYWYRQSLGQGLEFLIYFQGNSAPDKSGLPSDRFSAERTGGSVSTLTIQRTQQEDSAVYLCASSRLFGNSPLFFGEGSRLTVL.

This clone was picked up many times. The read ends 3 residues before the CDR3 terminus; that terminus is restored from the germline J gene. The V and J genes are TRBV9 and TRBJ2-1; TRBD1 matches 10 bases. This CDR3 comprises 15 residues. The junction had 8 bases not matched to a gene; V was cut back by 4 bases and J by 7 bases. Germline V gene data show CDR1 as SGDLS and CDR2 as YYNGEE. The chain's CDR3 is CASSPRDRGLNEQFF. The sequenced part of the CDR3 DNA is TGTGCCAGCAGCCCCCGGGACAGGGGTTTAAATGAG.

Ten or more counts support this clone. The read ends 3 residues before the CDR3 terminus; that terminus is restored from the germline J gene. V usage is TRBV5-4 and J usage is TRBJ1-6, with D maybe TRBD1 (5 bases). Germline lookup yields CDR1 SGHNT and CDR2 YYREEE (reference sequence). The CDR3 contains 14 residues. V was cut by 4 bases and J by 10 bases, with 15 bases left in between. The DNA read from the CDR3 is TGTGCCAGCAGCAACTCAGGGTCACGCTCACCC. Translated: CASSNSGSRSP. The CDR3 reads in full as CASSNSGSRSPLHF.

This clone appeared many times. The read falls 3 residues short of the CDR3 end, and the missing part is taken from the germline J gene. The chain is built from TRBV30 and TRBJ1-3; D is undetermined. The V end lost 0 bases, the J end lost 0 bases, and 9 bases lay between the germline ends. The CDR3 loop spans 15 amino acids. Germline lookup yields CDR1 GTSNPN and CDR2 SVGIG (reference sequence). Partial CDR3 DNA: TGTGCCTGGAGTGTCAGAAGATTCTCTGGAAACACC. Protein product: CAWSVRRFSGNT. The full CDR3 sequence reads CAWSVRRFSGNTIYF.

This clone was seen many times. The read finishes 3 residues shy of the CDR3 end, and the germline J gene is used to complete it. The genes are TRBV2 and TRBJ1-2; weak D call: TRBD1 (5 bases). Between the trimmed V and J ends, which lost 3 bases and 5 bases, there was a span of 16 bases. Per germline, CDR1 SNHLY and CDR2 FYNNEI. The CDR3 sequence is 15 residues long. The CDR3 loop is CASSEGQGGDYGYTF. The covered CDR3 bases are TGTGCCAGCAGTGAGGGCCAGGGCGGAGATTATGGC.

In this sample, this clone turned up many times. The read stops 3 residues short of the end of the CDR3; the missing end is completed from the germline J gene. This rearrangement joins TRBV2 to TRBJ2-3; 7 bases map to TRBD1. The CDR3 extends over 15 amino acids. The trim removed 2 bases at V and 2 bases at J, leaving 4 bases unmatched. CDR1 is SNHLY and CDR2 is FYNNEI in the germline V gene. The CDR3 loop reads CASSENGQDTDTQYF. CDR3 DNA (partial): TGTGCCAGCAGTGAAAACGGACAGGACACAGATACG. The variable domain in full, with the rest retrieved from reference TRBV2 and TRBJ2-3, is EPEVTQTPSHQVTQMGQEVILRCVPISNHLYFYWYRQILGQKVEFLVSFYNNEISEKSEIFDDQFSVERPDGSNFTLKIRSTKLEDSAMYFCASSENGQDTDTQYFGPGTRLTVL.

This clone was counted ten times or more. CDR3: CASSEVPGQGAEGYTF. The covered CDR3 bases are TGTGCCAGCAGTGAAGTCCCGGGACAGGGGGCCGAAGGC. This chain links TRBV6-1 with TRBJ1-2; TRBD1 matches at 12 bases. Coverage ceases 3 residues before the CDR3 finishes, and the germline J gene fills in the end. Germline CDR1 is MNHNS and CDR2 is SASEGT. There are 16 residues in the CDR3.

The sequenced CDR3 bases are TGTGCCACCGGGACTAGCCGGTTTATTGAC. Translated: CATGTSRFID. The complete CDR3 protein is CATGTSRFIDYTF. The chain joins TRBV7-2 to TRBJ1-2, with a weak D call TRBD1 (5 bases). The observed sequence ends 3 residues before the CDR3 terminus, with the missing tail filled in from the germline J gene. The germline CDR1 and CDR2 sequences are SGHTA and FQGNSA. The CDR3 length is 13 residues.

This clone showed up just a few times. Partial CDR3 DNA: TGTGCCAGCTCACCGGGGTTCTCAGGGGCCACAGATACG. Protein product: CASSPGFSGATDT. The whole CDR3 protein is CASSPGFSGATDTQYF. The chain employs TRBV18 and TRBJ2-3; possible D gene TRBD1, 6 bases. The read gets to within 3 residues of the CDR3 end, and the germline J gene fills in the rest. CDR1 KGHSH and CDR2 LQKENI come from the germline V gene. The CDR3 sequence is 16 residues long. V lost 3 bases to trimming and J lost 2 bases, with 15 bases between them. The full variable domain, in which reference TRBV18 and TRBJ2-3 provide the parts outside the CDR3, is NAGVMQNPRHLVRRRGQEARLRCSPMKGHSHVYWYRQLPEEGLKFMVYLQKENIIDESGMPKERFSAEFPKEGPSILRIQQVVRGDSAAYFCASSPGFSGATDTQYFGPGTRLTVL.